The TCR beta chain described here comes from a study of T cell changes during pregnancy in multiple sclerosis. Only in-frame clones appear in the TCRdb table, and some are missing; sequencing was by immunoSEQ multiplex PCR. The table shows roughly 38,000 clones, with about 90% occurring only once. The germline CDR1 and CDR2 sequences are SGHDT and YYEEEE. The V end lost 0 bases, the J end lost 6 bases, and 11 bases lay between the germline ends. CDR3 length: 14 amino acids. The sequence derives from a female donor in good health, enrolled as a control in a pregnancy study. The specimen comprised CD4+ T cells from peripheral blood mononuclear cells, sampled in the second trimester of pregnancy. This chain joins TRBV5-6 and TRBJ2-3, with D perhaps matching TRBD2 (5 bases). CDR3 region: CASSLAEGWDTQYF. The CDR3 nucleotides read TGTGCCAGCAGCTTGGCCGAGGGCTGGGATACGCAGTATTTT. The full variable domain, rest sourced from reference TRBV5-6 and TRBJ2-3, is DAGVTQSPTHLIKTRGQQVTLRCSPKSGHDTVSWYQQALGQGPQFIFQYYEEEERQRGNFPDRFSGHQFPNYSSELNVNALLLGDSALYLCASSLAEGWDTQYFGPGTRLTVL.